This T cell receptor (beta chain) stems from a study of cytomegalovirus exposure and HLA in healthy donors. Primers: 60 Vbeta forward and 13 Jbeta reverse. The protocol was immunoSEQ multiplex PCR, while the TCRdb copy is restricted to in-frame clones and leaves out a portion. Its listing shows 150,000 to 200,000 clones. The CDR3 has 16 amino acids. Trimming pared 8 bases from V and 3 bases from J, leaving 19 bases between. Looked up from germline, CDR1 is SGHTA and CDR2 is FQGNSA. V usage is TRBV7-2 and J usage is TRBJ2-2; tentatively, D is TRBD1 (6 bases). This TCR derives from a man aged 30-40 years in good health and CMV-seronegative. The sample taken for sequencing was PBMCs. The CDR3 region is CASVLQAGVYTGELFF. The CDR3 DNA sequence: TGTGCCAGCGTCCTTCAGGCAGGGGTGTACACCGGGGAGCTGTTTTTT. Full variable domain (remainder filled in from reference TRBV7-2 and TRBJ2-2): GAGVSQSPSNKVTEKGKDVELRCDPISGHTALYWYRQSLGQGLEFLIYFQGNSAPDKSGLPSDRFSAERTGGSVSTLTIQRTQQEDSAVYLCASVLQAGVYTGELFFGEGSRLTVL.